A single sample is the source of the 21 T cell receptor beta chains below, sequenced in a study of shared clonotypes between healthy human individuals. The data were produced by immunoSEQ multiplex PCR, yet TCRdb's version contains in-frame clones alone and is incomplete. The sample lists about 2.1 million clones, roughly 93% seen once, with under 2% in the top ten. Positively selected for CCR7, the CD45RO-negative cells used as naive CD8 cells excluded terminally differentiated effector memory CD45RA+ cells. The sequenced sample was naive CD8+ T cells from PBMCs. The receptors were gathered from a man between 18 and 35 years old in good health. Some clones in this sample may be carry-over from other donors' samples.

The CDR3 is CASTIRDSLAKNIQYF. CDR3 nucleotides: TGTGCCAGCACTATTAGGGACTCCTTAGCCAAAAACATTCAGTACTTC. The J gene is TRBJ2-4, the V gene TRBV28; tentatively, D is TRBD2 (6 bases). Germline loops: CDR1 MDHEN, CDR2 SYDVKM. This CDR3 is 16 amino acids long. The ends were cut back, 7 bases at V and 0 bases at J, with 16 bases in the middle.

The CDR3 DNA reads TGTGCCAGCAGCCCCTCGGGTGGCTATCCGAACACAGATACGCAGTATTTT. This codes for CASSPSGGYPNTDTQYF. This rearrangement joins TRBV4-2 to TRBJ2-3, with no clear D. Germline loops: CDR1 LGHNA, CDR2 YNFKEQ. CDR3 length: 17 residues. V was trimmed by 4 bases and J by 2 bases, leaving 19 bases between them.

The genes are TRBV27 and TRBJ1-4; TRBD1 might be the D (6 bases). The CDR3 length is 16 residues. Trimming cost V 3 bases and J 5 bases, with 16 bases left between them. Germline V gene data show CDR1 as MNHEY and CDR2 as SMNVEV (reference sequence). In DNA, the CDR3 is TGTGCCAGCAGTTTTTTATCCGACAGGCAAAATGAAAAACTGTTTTTT. Its protein product is CASSFLSDRQNEKLFF. The full variable domain, with the rest looked up from reference TRBV27 and TRBJ1-4, is EAQVTQNPRYLITVTGKKLTVTCSQNMNHEYMSWYRQDPGLGLRQIYYSMNVEVTDKGDVPEGYKVSRKEKRNFPLILESPSPNQTSLYFCASSFLSDRQNEKLFFGSGTQLSVL.

About this clone: This sample includes further DNA sequences coding for the same CDR3. This rearrangement joins TRBV11-2 to TRBJ1-1; D unresolved. The germline V gene has CDR1 SGHAT and CDR2 FQNNGV. The CDR3 spans 13 residues. V lost 1 base and J 0 bases, leaving 3 bases between the germline ends. CDR3 DNA sequence: TGTGCCAGCAGCTTAGGGCTGAACACTGAAGCTTTCTTT. Translation: CASSLGLNTEAFF.

The V and J genes are TRBV7-8 and TRBJ2-1; 9 bases are a match to TRBD2. V was pared by 1 base and J by 12 bases, with 4 bases of the junction left unmatched. The germline V gene encodes CDR1 SGHVS and CDR2 FQNEAQ. The CDR3 extends over 13 amino acids. The CDR3 spells CASSLVAGGRQFF. The CDR3 DNA follows: TGTGCCAGCAGCTTAGTGGCGGGAGGGCGGCAGTTCTTC.

V usage is TRBV15 and J usage is TRBJ2-7; 7 bases fit TRBD2. This CDR3 spans 13 amino acids. V gave up 5 bases and J gave up 5 bases; unmatched junction bases: 6. From germline, CDR1 is LNHNV and CDR2 YYDKDF (reference sequence). DNA of the CDR3: TGTGCCACCAGCGGGAGGGGTAACGACGAGCAGTACTTC. Protein sequence: CATSGRGNDEQYF.

V usage is TRBV27 and J usage is TRBJ2-2; D is unresolved. Trimming left V 4 bases short and J 1 base short, with 10 bases between. The CDR3 runs 15 residues. Germline V gene sequence: CDR1 MNHEY, CDR2 SMNVEV (reference sequence). CDR3: CASSSPGRNTGELFF. Written as DNA, the CDR3 is TGTGCCAGCAGTTCCCCAGGCAGGAACACCGGGGAGCTGTTTTTT.

The CDR3 DNA sequence: TGTGCCAGCAGTGAATGGGTGACCCAGTACTTC. Translated, it gives CASSEWVTQYF. The chain uses TRBV25-1 and TRBJ2-5, with no clear D. Per germline, CDR1 MGHDK and CDR2 SYGVNS. This CDR3 has 11 amino acids. Trimming took 1 base from V and 7 from J, leaving 4 bases between them.

The rearrangement joins TRBV19 to TRBJ2-1; unclear D gene. Germline loops: CDR1 LNHDA, CDR2 SQIVND (reference sequence). The V gene lost 7 bases and the J gene lost 3 bases, with 4 bases spanning the gap. This CDR3 has 11 residues. Here the CDR3 reads CASMDYNEQFF. Here the CDR3 DNA reads TGTGCCAGTATGGACTACAATGAGCAGTTCTTC.

The V call is TRBV28, the J call TRBJ1-3; unclear D gene. The CDR3 sequence is 14 residues long. Trimming cost V 7 bases and J 0 bases, with 10 bases left between them. CDR1 MDHEN and CDR2 SYDVKM come from the germline V gene. CDR3 loop: CASKPTDSGNTIYF. CDR3 nucleotide sequence: TGTGCCAGCAAGCCGACTGACTCTGGAAACACCATATATTTT.

As to this clone: Other DNA sequences in this specimen translate into the identical CDR3. This chain links TRBV7-8 with TRBJ2-1; no clear D gene. Germline V lookup: CDR1 SGHVS, CDR2 FQNEAQ. Trimming removed 0 bases from V and 6 bases from J, with 3 bases in between. This CDR3 is built from 12 residues. CDR3 protein: CASSLASNEQFF. The CDR3 coding sequence is TGTGCCAGCAGCTTAGCCAGCAATGAGCAGTTCTTC.

The V call is TRBV16, the J call TRBJ2-3; D gene uncertain. Per germline, CDR1 KGHSY and CDR2 FQNENV. V lost 4 bases and J lost 4, with 15 bases in between. CDR3 length: 15 amino acids. The CDR3 sequence is CASSPRIDTADTQYF. The CDR3 coding sequence is TGTGCCAGCAGCCCAAGGATAGACACCGCAGATACGCAGTATTTT. Using reference TRBV16 and TRBJ2-3 for the parts outside the CDR3, the full variable domain is GEEVAQTPKHLVRGEGQKAKLYCAPIKGHSYVFWYQQVLKNEFKFLISFQNENVFDETGMPKERFSAKCLPNSPCSLEIQATKLEDSAVYFCASSPRIDTADTQYFGPGTRLTVL.

In regard to this clone: The same CDR3 is also encoded by other DNA sequences in this sample. V gene TRBV15 combines with J gene TRBJ2-5; D not resolved. There are 14 residues in the CDR3. Trimming shortened V by 0 bases and J by 1 base, and 6 bases separated the two germline ends. CDR1 is LNHNV, CDR2 YYDKDF, per germline (reference sequence). CDR3 sequence reads: CATSRDRIQETQYF. CDR3 bases: TGTGCCACCAGCAGAGATCGCATCCAAGAGACCCAGTACTTC.

On this clone itself: In the same sample, other DNA sequences code for this CDR3. J is TRBJ2-7 and V is TRBV7-9; TRBD1 matches at 8 bases. V lost 5 bases to trimming and J lost 0 bases; unmatched junction nucleotides: 3. CDR3 length: 14 amino acids. Per the germline V gene, CDR1 is SEHNR and CDR2 is FQNEAQ (reference sequence). As DNA, the CDR3 is TGTGCCAGCAGCCCAGGGGGCCCCTCCTACGAGCAGTACTTC. It specifies CASSPGGPSYEQYF.

The gene calls are TRBV19 and TRBJ2-7; maybe TRBD1 (7 bases). CDR1 LNHDA and CDR2 SQIVND come from the germline V gene (reference sequence). The CDR3 extends over 17 amino acids. Between the trimmed V and J ends, which lost 5 bases and 0 bases, there was a span of 20 bases. The CDR3, as DNA: TGTGCCAGTAGTGACCGACAGGGTTTGGACTACTCCTACGAGCAGTACTTC. This sequence encodes CASSDRQGLDYSYEQYF.

CDR3 protein: CASSWRSLLFEQFF. CDR3 in DNA: TGTGCCAGCAGCTGGCGGTCACTCCTTTTTGAGCAGTTCTTC. V usage is TRBV28 and J usage is TRBJ2-1, with D hard to call. V gave up 6 bases and J gave up 9 bases, with 18 bases separating them. The CDR3 runs 14 residues. The V gene's germline CDR1 is MDHEN and CDR2 SYDVKM.

Only one count was recorded for this clone. The chain uses TRBV19 and TRBJ1-1; the D gene is possibly TRBD1 (5 bases). Germline CDR1 reads LNHDA; CDR2 reads SQIVND (reference sequence). The CDR3 contains 13 residues. V gave up 6 bases and J gave up 0 bases, with 8 bases separating them. The CDR3 DNA reads as TGTGCCAGTAGGGGGCCGCTGAACACTGAAGCTTTCTTT. It yields the protein CASRGPLNTEAFF.

In the case of this clone: The identical CDR3 is also encoded by other nucleotide sequences in the sample. The chain has TRBV19 and TRBJ2-1, with D unclear. The CDR3 runs to 13 residues. Trimming removed 4 bases at V and 7 bases at J, with 11 bases between. Germline CDR1 LNHDA, CDR2 SQIVND (reference sequence). The CDR3 nucleotides read TGTGCCAGTAGTACTCTCGTAGGAAATGAGCAGTTCTTC. This codes for CASSTLVGNEQFF.

The chain has TRBV7-2 and TRBJ2-1; 10 bases are a match to TRBD1. CDR1 and CDR2 (germline): SGHTA, FQGNSA. V lost 4 bases to trimming and J lost 7 bases; unmatched junction nucleotides: 4. The length of the CDR3 is 14 residues. CDR3 region: CASSSRTGGNEQFF. CDR3 nucleotides: TGTGCCAGCAGCTCCCGGACAGGGGGAAATGAGCAGTTCTTC. Supplemented by reference TRBV7-2 and TRBJ2-1, the full variable domain reads GAGVSQSPSNKVTEKGKDVELRCDPISGHTALYWYRQSLGQGLEFLIYFQGNSAPDKSGLPSDRFSAERTGGSVSTLTIQRTQQEDSAVYLCASSSRTGGNEQFFGPGTRLTVL.

The chain carries TRBV5-6 and TRBJ2-7, with TRBD1 identical over 7 bases. The CDR3 has 16 residues. V was pared by 1 base and J by 2 bases, with 9 bases of the junction left unmatched. Germline CDR1 reads SGHDT; CDR2 reads YYEEEE. The CDR3 coding sequence is TGTGCCAGCAGCTTGCAACAGGGGTGGTTCACCTACGAGCAGTACTTC. It codes for CASSLQQGWFTYEQYF.

The chain is built from TRBV27 and TRBJ2-6; D not resolved. Germline CDR1 reads MNHEY; CDR2 reads SMNVEV (reference sequence). The CDR3 has 16 amino acids. The V and J ends lost 2 bases and 2 bases respectively, with 10 bases between them. CDR3 in amino acids: CASSLVTDTGANVLTF. The CDR3 region has the DNA TGTGCCAGCAGTTTAGTCACCGACACTGGGGCCAACGTCCTGACTTTC.